The rows below give T cell receptor beta chains drawn from one sample of a study of cytotoxic CD8 clonotypes in ibrutinib-treated CLL. The assay was immunoSEQ multiplex PCR, and TCRdb's table has in-frame clones only and misses some. The sample has 190,000 or so clones, roughly 72% seen once. The specimen was PBMCs, collected after 24 months of ibrutinib treatment. These receptors came from a human donor with chronic lymphocytic leukemia. Each CDR3 is given with its conserved first and last residue. A D gene is named only where the DNA matches it firmly. Size is stated for part of the rows, as once, few or many counts, or as a class when the clone is expanded.

>NA|TRBJ1-2|TRBV4-1|NA
CASSQESGYGYTF
TGCGCCAGCAGCCAAGAATCGGGGTATGGCTACACCTTC
>NA|TRBJ2-3|TRBV2|TRBD2
CASKASGSRGSTDTQYF
TGTGCCAGCAAGGCTAGCGGGAGTCGGGGAAGCACAGATACGCAGTATTTT
>NA|TRBJ2-7|TRBV14|NA
CASSQGHVGLSSYEQYF
TGTGCCAGCAGCCAGGGACATGTGGGGCTAAGCTCCTACGAGCAGTACTTC
>NA|TRBJ2-3|TRBV7-9|NA
CASSMGQAREYF
TGTGCCAGCAGCATGGGACAAGCAAGGGAGTATTTT
>NA|TRBJ1-1|TRBV6-6|NA
CASSYSIGPENTEAFF
TGTGCCAGCAGTTACTCGATCGGGCCTGAGAACACTGAAGCTTTCTTT
>few|TRBJ1-2|TRBV28|NA
CASRTGYGYTF
TGTGCCAGCAGAACAGGGTACGGCTACACCTTC
>NA|TRBJ1-1|TRBV27|TRBD1
CASSRDRDLREAFF
TGTGCCAGCAGCAGGGACAGGGACCTTAGGGAAGCTTTCTTT
>NA|TRBJ2-5|TRBV5-1|NA
CASSQSQETQYF
TGCGCCAGCAGCCAAAGTCAAGAGACCCAGTACTTC
>NA|TRBJ2-5|TRBV5-1|NA
CASSGGQPEATQYF
TGCGCCAGCAGCGGAGGACAGCCCGAGGCGACCCAGTACTTC
>NA|TRBJ2-6|TRBV18|TRBD2
CASSQRAAGEAGANVLTF
TGTGCCAGCTCACAAAGGGCAGCGGGAGAAGCGGGGGCCAACGTCCTGACTTTC
>NA|TRBJ1-5|TRBV15|NA
CATSRGNQPQHF
TGTGCCACCAGCAGGGGGAATCAGCCCCAGCATTTT
>NA|TRBJ1-2|TRBV6-5|NA
CASSYGYGYTF
TGTGCCAGCAGCTACGGGTATGGCTACACCTTC
>NA|TRBJ2-1|TRBV28|TRBD2
CASTLGTSGYNEQFF
TGTGCCAGCACCCTTGGGACTAGCGGATACAATGAGCAGTTCTTC
>NA|TRBJ2-2|TRBV4-3|NA
CASSQEIWGTGELFF
TGCGCCAGCAGCCAAGAAATATGGGGCACCGGGGAGCTGTTTTTT
>once|TRBJ2-7|TRBV29-1|NA
CSVEVGHEQYF
TGCAGCGTTGAAGTAGGCCACGAGCAGTACTTC
>NA|TRBJ2-1|TRBV9|NA
CASSVSPSNYNEQFF
TGTGCCAGCAGCGTATCCCCTAGCAACTACAATGAGCAGTTCTTC
>NA|TRBJ2-7|TRBV6-5|NA
CASSYHPHFLLYEQYF
TGTGCCAGCAGTTACCACCCCCACTTCTTGTTATACGAGCAGTACTTC
>NA|TRBJ2-1|TRBV5-1|NA
CASSEGGNNEQFF
TGCGCCAGCAGTGAGGGCGGGAACAATGAGCAGTTCTTC
>few|TRBJ1-4|TRBV2|TRBD1
CASSGGQGATNEKLFF
TGTGCCAGCAGTGGTGGGCAGGGGGCAACTAATGAAAAACTGTTTTTT
>NA|TRBJ2-2|TRBV6-4|NA
CAAGQSNTGELFF
TGTGCCGCGGGACAGTCAAACACCGGGGAGCTGTTTTTT
>few|TRBJ2-2|TRBV7-2|NA
CASSGLVGANGELFF
TGTGCCAGCAGCGGCCTGGTAGGGGCGAACGGGGAGCTGTTTTTT
>NA|TRBJ2-1|TRBV7-9|NA
CASSSRLAPPYNEQFF
TGTGCCAGCAGCTCCAGGCTTGCGCCCCCCTACAATGAGCAGTTCTTC
>NA|TRBJ1-1|TRBV29-1|NA
CSVEGVSQGHTEAFF
TGCAGCGTTGAAGGTGTAAGCCAGGGGCACACTGAAGCTTTCTTT
>NA|TRBJ1-5|TRBV28|NA
CASTPRDRGNQPQHF
TGTGCCAGCACCCCTAGGGACCGTGGAAATCAGCCCCAGCATTTT
>few|TRBJ2-1|TRBV6-4|TRBD2
CASSDSGEGPEQFF
TGTGCCAGCAGTGACTCTGGGGAGGGTCCTGAGCAGTTCTTC
>NA|TRBJ2-1|TRBV5-1|TRBD1
CASSLRTGGHEQFF
TGCGCCAGCAGCTTGCGGACAGGGGGCCATGAGCAGTTCTTC
>NA|TRBJ2-7|TRBV7-3|NA
CASSRDAAYEQYF
TGTGCCAGCAGCCGGGACGCGGCCTACGAGCAGTACTTC
>NA|TRBJ1-2|TRBV5-1|TRBD1
CASSSDREVYGYTF
TGCGCCAGCAGCTCAGACAGGGAGGTCTATGGCTACACCTTC
>NA|TRBJ2-7|TRBV5-5|TRBD2
CASSSPGLVYEQYF
TGTGCCAGCAGCTCACCGGGACTAGTGTACGAGCAGTACTTC
>NA|TRBJ2-1|TRBV7-3|NA
CASSLTPRLAAYNEQFF
TGTGCCAGCAGCTTAACACCCAGGCTAGCAGCCTACAATGAGCAGTTCTTC
>few|TRBJ1-5|TRBV28|TRBD1
CASSNRGPNQPQHF
TGTGCCAGCAGTAACAGGGGGCCCAATCAGCCCCAGCATTTT
>once|TRBJ2-7|TRBV5-1|TRBD1
CASSFSLASGQGKRWLTYEQYF
TGCGCCAGCAGCTTCTCTCTTGCCTCCGGACAGGGAAAGCGGTGGCTGACCTACGAGCAGTACTTC
>NA|TRBJ1-4|TRBV4-3|TRBD1
CASSQDRIVPGQVNEKLFF
TGCGCCAGCAGCCAAGACAGGATAGTTCCGGGACAGGTTAATGAAAAACTGTTTTTT
>NA|TRBJ1-1|TRBV18|NA
CASSQTDADTEAFF
TGTGCCAGCTCACAGACGGACGCGGACACTGAAGCTTTCTTT
>NA|TRBJ1-4|TRBV9|TRBD1
CASSAGTVNEKLFF
TGTGCCAGCAGCGCCGGGACAGTTAATGAAAAACTGTTTTTT
>NA|TRBJ2-2|TRBV10-3|TRBD2
CAITSGRERELFF
TGTGCCATCACGAGCGGGAGAGAAAGGGAGCTGTTTTTT
>NA|TRBJ1-2|TRBV14|NA
CASSQEVGLYTF
TGTGCCAGCAGCCAAGAGGTTGGACTATACACCTTC
>once|TRBJ2-7|TRBV11-2|TRBD2
CASSLDRIAGGYEQYF
TGTGCCAGCAGCTTAGATCGAATAGCGGGAGGCTACGAGCAGTACTTC
>once|TRBJ2-7|TRBV6-1|NA
CASSGDRTAYEQYF
TGTGCCAGCAGCGGCGACAGGACGGCCTACGAGCAGTACTTC
>NA|TRBJ2-1|TRBV4-1|TRBD1
CASSQGTGASSYNEQFF
TGCGCCAGCAGCCAAGGGACAGGGGCTAGCTCCTACAATGAGCAGTTCTTC